Included here is one T cell receptor beta chain sequence, with context. Original processing methods: Quantification of nucleated cells was approximated via reference gene primer amplification. The data were produced by immunoSEQ multiplex PCR, yet TCRdb's version contains in-frame clones alone and is incomplete. Clonal size and the V and J genes are those of that table, whereas D and trimming came from the DNA. The table records some 120,000 clones, approximately 84% of them present only once. Trimming removed 7 bases at V and 0 bases at J, with 12 bases between. The CDR3 sequence is 15 residues long. Germline CDR1 and CDR2: MNHEY and SVGAGI. The data belong to a study of blood T cell repertoires in COVID-19. For the study at large: PBMCs, B-cell-depleted T cells, or T cells provided the cDNA or gDNA that made up the material.

The V call is TRBV6-5, the J call TRBJ2-2, with D maybe TRBD1 (5 bases). This TCR was recovered from a man aged 70 or older with active or convalescent COVID-19. The sequenced material came from peripheral blood. Written as DNA, the CDR3 is TGTGCCAGCAAACCCCGACAGACGAACACCGGGGAGCTGTTTTTT. This translates into CASKPRQTNTGELFF.